Each of the 6 T cell receptor beta chains below was sequenced from the same sample in a study of human T cells and chemical hapten exposure. TCRdb ran MiXCR on the RACE reads and lists one entry per CDR3 protein. Among a few hundred thousand distinct CDR3 sequences listed, about 8.6% were seen once. Specified time point: pre-sensitization, week 0. Treatment indicated: therapeutic diphenylcyclopropenone sensitization with weekly scalp DPC. The sequences come from whole blood, collected in connection with sensitization to the hapten diphenylcyclopropenone (DPC). All receptors come from a middle-aged woman with alopecia areata. Some clones in this sample may be carry-over from other donors' samples.

The sample holds many counts of this clonotype. The J gene is TRBJ2-1, the V gene TRBV29-1; TRBD2 aligns across 7 bases. CDR1 and CDR2 from the germline V gene are SQVTM and ANQGSEA. The ends lost 6 bases at V and 0 bases at J; junction bases unmatched: 5. The CDR3 covers 14 residues. CDR3: CSVQTSASYNEQFF. The CDR3 bases are TGCAGCGTACAAACTAGCGCCTCCTACAATGAGCAGTTCTTC.

This chain uses TRBV6-5 with TRBJ2-1, with D possibly TRBD1 on 6 matching bases. Trimming pared 6 bases from V and 12 bases from J, leaving 24 bases between. The length of the CDR3 is 15 residues. CDR1 and CDR2 (germline): MNHEY, SVGAGI. CDR3 DNA sequence: TGTGCCAGCAGCCCCGGACAGTCTACAATGAGGGGGCAGTTCTTC. This encodes CASSPGQSTMRGQFF.

This clonotype was observed at least ten times. J is TRBJ1-3 and V is TRBV7-9; 7 nucleotides agree with TRBD1. The V segment lost 4 bases and the J segment 0 bases; nucleotides outside the gene matches: 6. CDR3 length: 16 amino acids. Germline V CDR1 and CDR2: SEHNR, FQNEAQ (reference sequence). In DNA, the CDR3 is TGTGCCAGCAGCTATTTGACAGGGAACTCTGGAAACACCATATATTTT. Translated, it gives CASSYLTGNSGNTIYF.

The rearrangement links TRBV10-3 to TRBJ2-5; tentatively, D is TRBD1 or TRBD2 (6 bases each). The CDR3 sequence is 14 residues long. V was cut by 3 bases and J by 4 bases, with 12 bases left in between. The germline V gene encodes CDR1 ENHRY and CDR2 SYGVKD. As DNA, the CDR3 is TGTGCCATCAGTGATGCTAAGGGGGGAGAGACCCAGTACTTC. This gives the protein CAISDAKGGETQYF.

Here the CDR3 reads CASSFPGAFDNQPQHF. The CDR3 nucleotides read TGTGCCAGCAGTTTCCCAGGGGCATTCGACAATCAGCCCCAGCATTTT. The chain combines TRBV28 with TRBJ1-5; D perhaps matches TRBD1 (6 bases). The V end lost 3 bases, the J end lost 3 bases, and 15 bases lay between the germline ends. There are 16 residues in the CDR3. CDR1 is MDHEN, CDR2 SYDVKM, per germline.

This clonotype was counted ten times or more. The rearrangement uses TRBV6-5 and TRBJ1-4; D remains ambiguous. Germline CDR1 is MNHEY and CDR2 is SVGAGI. Trimming left V 4 bases short and J 7 bases short, with 10 bases between. The CDR3 covers 13 residues. This CDR3 is CASSSPPTEKLFF. The CDR3 DNA sequence: TGTGCCAGCAGTTCCCCCCCGACTGAAAAACTGTTTTTT.